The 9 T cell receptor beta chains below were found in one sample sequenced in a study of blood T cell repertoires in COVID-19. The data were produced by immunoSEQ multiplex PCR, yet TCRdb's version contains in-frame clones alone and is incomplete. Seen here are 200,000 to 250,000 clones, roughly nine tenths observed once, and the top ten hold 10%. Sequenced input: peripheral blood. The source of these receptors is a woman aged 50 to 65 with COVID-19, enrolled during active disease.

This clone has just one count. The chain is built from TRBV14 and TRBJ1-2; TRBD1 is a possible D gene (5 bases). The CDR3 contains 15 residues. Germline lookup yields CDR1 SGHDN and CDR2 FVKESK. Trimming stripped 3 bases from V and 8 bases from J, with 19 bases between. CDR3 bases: TGTGCCAGCAGCCACTCATCAGGGCCCAGAGTGGGCTACACCTTC. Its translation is CASSHSSGPRVGYTF.

The CDR3 region is CAWATGQGGQPQHF. The CDR3 bases are TGTGCCTGGGCCACAGGACAGGGGGGGCAGCCCCAGCATTTT. The chain combines TRBV30 with TRBJ1-5, with 10 bases fitting TRBD1. Germline V gene lookup returns CDR1 GTSNPN and CDR2 SVGIG (reference sequence). The CDR3 is 14 amino acids. V was pared by 5 bases and J by 7 bases, with 8 bases of the junction left unmatched. Complete variable domain (other parts from reference TRBV30 and TRBJ1-5): SQTIHQWPATLVQPVGSPLSLECTVEGTSNPNLYWYRQAAGRGLQLLFYSVGIGQISSEVPQNLSASRPQDRQFILSSKKLLLSDSGFYLCAWATGQGGQPQHFGDGTRLSIL.

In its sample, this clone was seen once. For the CDR3, the DNA is TGTGCCAGCAGTTACGACAGGGGGAAAACTGAAGCTTTCTTT. Protein: CASSYDRGKTEAFF. The chain recombines TRBV6-2 or TRBV6-3 with TRBJ1-1; the match to TRBD1 covers 9 bases. The CDR3 is 14 residues long. Germline values: CDR1 MNHEY, CDR2 SVGEGT. V gave up 2 bases and J gave up 5 bases; unmatched junction bases: 3.

CDR3 loop: CASSWTGGQTEAFF. The CDR3 DNA reads TGTGCCAGTAGTTGGACAGGGGGACAGACTGAAGCTTTCTTT. This rearrangement joins TRBV19 to TRBJ1-1, with TRBD1 matching over 10 bases. Germline CDR1 LNHDA, CDR2 SQIVND (reference sequence). The trim removed 5 bases at V and 5 bases at J, leaving 5 bases unmatched. The CDR3 runs 14 residues.

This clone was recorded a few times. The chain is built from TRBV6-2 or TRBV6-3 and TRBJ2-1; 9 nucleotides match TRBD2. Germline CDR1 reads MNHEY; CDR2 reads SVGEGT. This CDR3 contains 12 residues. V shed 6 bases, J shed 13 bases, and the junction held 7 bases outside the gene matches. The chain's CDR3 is CASSSSGTSQFF. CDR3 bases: TGTGCCAGCAGCTCCTCCGGGACTAGCCAGTTCTTC.

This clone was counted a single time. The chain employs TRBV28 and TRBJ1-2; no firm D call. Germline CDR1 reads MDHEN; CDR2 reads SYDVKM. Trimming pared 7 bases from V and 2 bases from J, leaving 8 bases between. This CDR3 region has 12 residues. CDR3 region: CASNILNYGYTF. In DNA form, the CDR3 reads TGTGCCAGCAACATACTAAACTATGGCTACACCTTC.

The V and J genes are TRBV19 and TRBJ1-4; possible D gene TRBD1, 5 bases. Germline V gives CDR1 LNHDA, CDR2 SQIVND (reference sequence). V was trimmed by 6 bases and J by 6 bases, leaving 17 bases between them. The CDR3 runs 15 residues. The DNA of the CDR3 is TGTGCCAGTAGCCCCCTTGGGGGGAAGCATGAAAAACTGTTTTTT. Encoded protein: CASSPLGGKHEKLFF.

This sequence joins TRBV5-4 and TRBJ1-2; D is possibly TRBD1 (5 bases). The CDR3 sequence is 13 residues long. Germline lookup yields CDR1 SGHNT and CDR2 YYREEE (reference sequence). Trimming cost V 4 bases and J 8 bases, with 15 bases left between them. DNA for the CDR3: TGTGCCAGCAGCCCACCAGGGCGGTGGGGCTACACCTTC. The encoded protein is CASSPPGRWGYTF.

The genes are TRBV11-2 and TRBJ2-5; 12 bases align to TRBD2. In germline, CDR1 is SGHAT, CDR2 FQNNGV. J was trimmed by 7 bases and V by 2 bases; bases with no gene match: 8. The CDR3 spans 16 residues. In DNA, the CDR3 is TGTGCCAGCAGCTTATCTCCTAGCGGGGGGGCCGGGACCCAGTACTTC. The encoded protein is CASSLSPSGGAGTQYF.